These 19 T cell receptor beta chains came from one sample sequenced in a study of T cells in women clearing cervical HPV infection. TCRdb's copy holds only in-frame clones and misses some; the assay was immunoSEQ multiplex PCR. Its table lists approximately 34,000 clones. The sequenced material came from blood buffy coat. The receptors were sampled from a woman between 18 and 69 years old with a cervical HPV16 infection that either progressed to CIN3+ or cleared (not recorded which).

Concerning this clone itself: From the germline J gene comes the end of the CDR3, since the read stops 3 residues before it. The chain is built from TRBV7-9 and TRBJ1-2; a possible D gene is TRBD1 (5 bases). The CDR3 runs 14 residues. Germline assignment: CDR1 SEHNR and CDR2 FQNEAQ (reference sequence). CDR3 DNA, as far as it was read: TGTGCCAGCAGCCCTAGTCAGGGCTCCTACGAC. Protein: CASSPSQGSYD. The CDR3 in its entirety is CASSPSQGSYDYTF. The full variable domain, in which reference TRBV7-9 and TRBJ1-2 provide the parts outside the CDR3, is DTGVSQNPRHKITKRGQNVTFRCDPISEHNRLYWYRQTLGQGPEFLTYFQNEAQLEKSRLLSDRFSAERPKGSFSTLEIQRTEQGDSAMYLCASSPSQGSYDYTFGSGTRLTVV.

Turning to this clone: The read ends 3 residues before the CDR3 terminus; that terminus is restored from the germline J gene. The rearrangement uses TRBV11-3 and TRBJ1-4, with TRBD1 identical over 9 bases. This CDR3 spans 15 amino acids. V dropped 2 bases and J dropped 6; count of bases not matched to a gene: 4. Germline assignment: CDR1 SGHNT and CDR2 YENEEA. The CDR3 protein is CASSLLGDRDEKLFF. CDR3 DNA (partial): TGTGCCAGCAGCTTATTGGGGGACAGGGATGAAAAA. The variable domain in full, completed from reference TRBV11-3 and TRBJ1-4, reads EAGVVQSPRYKIIEKKQPVAFWCNPISGHNTLYWYLQNLGQGPELLIRYENEEAVDDSQLPKDRFSAERLKGVDSTLKIQPAELGDSAVYLCASSLLGDRDEKLFFGSGTQLSVL.

A word on this clone: The read ends 3 residues shy of where the CDR3 ends; the end is completed using the germline J gene. The V gene is TRBV2, the J gene TRBJ1-2; maybe TRBD1 (6 bases). V gave up 2 bases and J gave up 4 bases, with 8 bases separating them. The CDR3 spans 13 residues. Per germline, CDR1 SNHLY and CDR2 FYNNEI. The part of the CDR3 DNA that was read is TGTGCCAGCAGTGAACAGGGGCCCTATGGC. Translating gives CASSEQGPYG. The CDR3 as a whole reads CASSEQGPYGYTF.

With respect to this clone: The read falls 3 residues short of the CDR3 end, and the missing part is taken from the germline J gene. V gene TRBV7-9 combines with J gene TRBJ1-3; D unclear. The V gene's germline CDR1 is SEHNR and CDR2 FQNEAQ (reference sequence). The CDR3 spans 12 residues. The V gene lost 4 bases and the J gene lost 4 bases, with 5 bases spanning the gap. The CDR3 sequence: CASSSQGNTIYF. The CDR3 DNA, read in part, is TGTGCCAGCAGCTCACAGGGAAACACC.

As regards this clone: The read ends 3 residues early relative to the CDR3; the germline J gene fills the gap. The chain carries TRBV5-1 and TRBJ2-7; 7 nucleotides line up with TRBD1. With 4 bases clipped from V and 0 bases from J, the junction kept 4 bases outside the gene matches. Per the germline V gene, CDR1 is SGHRS and CDR2 is YFSETQ. The CDR3 loop spans 14 amino acids. CDR3: CASSLTGISYEQYF. The covered CDR3 bases are TGCGCCAGCAGCCTGACAGGGATCTCCTACGAG.

As for this clone: The read terminates 3 residues ahead of where the CDR3 ends, so the germline J gene completes it. The chain recombines TRBV18 with TRBJ2-3, with D possibly TRBD2 on 6 matching bases. CDR3 length: 15 residues. Germline CDR1 reads KGHSH; CDR2 reads LQKENI. V gave up 3 bases and J gave up 3 bases, with 13 bases separating them. CDR3 loop: CASSPGRRGTDTQYF. CDR3 DNA, as far as it was read: TGTGCCAGCTCACCGGGTCGACGGGGGACAGATACG. Combining the CDR3 with reference TRBV18 and TRBJ2-3 gives the whole variable domain NAGVMQNPRHLVRRRGQEARLRCSPMKGHSHVYWYRQLPEEGLKFMVYLQKENIIDESGMPKERFSAEFPKEGPSILRIQQVVRGDSAAYFCASSPGRRGTDTQYFGPGTRLTVL.

On this clone itself: The read ends 3 residues early relative to the CDR3; the germline J gene fills the gap. The J gene is TRBJ1-1, the V gene TRBV7-9, with 8 bases that match TRBD1. The trim removed 5 bases at V and 0 bases at J, leaving 5 bases unmatched. CDR1 and CDR2 from the germline V gene are SEHNR and FQNEAQ (reference sequence). This CDR3 spans 15 amino acids. The sequenced part of the CDR3 DNA is TGTGCCAGCAGCCCCCCAGGGGGCGTGAACACTGAA. It yields the protein CASSPPGGVNTE. In full, the CDR3 reads CASSPPGGVNTEAFF.

On this clone itself: Its ends do not fully match the called genes, so a read error is possible. The CDR3 end falls 3 residues outside the read, so it is completed with the germline J gene. This sample includes further DNA sequences coding for the same CDR3. The V and J genes are TRBV7-9 and TRBJ1-3; the D is unclear. CDR1 is SEHNR and CDR2 is FQNEAQ in the germline V gene (reference sequence). This CDR3 has 14 residues. This CDR3 is CASSRGESGNTIYF. The sequenced part of the CDR3 DNA is TGTGCCAGCAGCCGGGGAGAATCTGGAAACACT. Using reference TRBV7-9 and TRBJ1-3 for the parts outside the CDR3, the full variable domain is DTGVSQNPRHKITKRGQNVTFRCDPISEHNRLYWYRQTLGQGPEFLTYFQNEAQLEKSRLLSDRFSAERPKGSFSTLEIQRTEQGDSAMYLCASSRGESGNTIYFGEGSWLTVV.

Note on this clone: The sequence runs out 3 residues before the end of the CDR3; the remainder is reconstructed from the germline J gene. This chain links TRBV5-1 with TRBJ2-1; no clear D. The CDR3 covers 14 residues. With 2 bases removed from V and 3 bases from J, the gap between germline ends came to 9 bases. CDR1 and CDR2 (germline): SGHRS, YFSETQ. The sequenced CDR3 bases are TGCGCCAGCAGCTTCAACACCTTCTACAATGAG. Translation: CASSFNTFYNE. The entire CDR3 protein reads CASSFNTFYNEQFF.

CDR3 loop: CASSGTLDQPQHF. Incomplete CDR3 DNA: TGTGCCAGTAGTGGGACACTAGATCAGCCC. This chain uses TRBV19 with TRBJ1-5, with D maybe TRBD1 (6 bases). The read ends 3 residues shy of where the CDR3 ends; the end is completed using the germline J gene. V lost 5 bases to trimming and J lost 5 bases, with 10 bases between them. The CDR3 totals 13 residues. Germline V gene data show CDR1 as LNHDA and CDR2 as SQIVND (reference sequence).

A word on this clone: The read gets to within 3 residues of the CDR3 end, and the germline J gene fills in the rest. The chain joins TRBV5-1 to TRBJ2-5; 7 bases line up with TRBD2. CDR1 and CDR2 (germline): SGHRS, YFSETQ. V was clipped by 4 bases and J by 4 bases; unmatched bases: 7. This CDR3 contains 14 residues. The CDR3 is CASSLGTTPETQYF. The covered CDR3 bases are TGCGCCAGCAGCCTCGGGACTACCCCAGAGACC.

About this clone: Read sequence stops 3 residues before the CDR3 end, and the germline J gene provides the missing end. The rearrangement uses TRBV7-9 and TRBJ2-3; maybe TRBD2 (6 bases). Germline CDR1 and CDR2: SEHNR and FQNEAQ (reference sequence). Deletions cut 3 bases from V and 5 bases from J, with 9 bases between. This CDR3 is built from 13 residues. This chain's CDR3 is CASSFLGGDTQYF. The CDR3 DNA, read in part, is TGTGCCAGCAGCTTCCTCGGGGGAGATACG.

As concerns this clone: The read comes to an end 3 residues before the CDR3 does, leaving the germline J gene to fill in the end. The chain links TRBV5-4 to TRBJ2-7, with 8 bases matching TRBD2. V lost 4 bases, J lost 2 bases, and 5 bases stayed unmatched. The germline gives CDR1 SGHNT, CDR2 YYREEE (reference sequence). The CDR3 loop spans 14 amino acids. CDR3 bases read: TGTGCCAGCAGCGAAGCGGGAGAAACCTACGAG. Its translation: CASSEAGETYE. The CDR3 as a whole reads CASSEAGETYEQYF.

Turning to this clone: Read sequence stops 3 residues before the CDR3 end, and the germline J gene provides the missing end. The chain is built from TRBV28 and TRBJ2-7; TRBD2 matches 9 bases. With V trimmed by 7 bases and J by 3 bases, 13 bases remained unmatched. This CDR3 is built from 16 residues. Germline V gene lookup returns CDR1 MDHEN and CDR2 SYDVKM. This CDR3 is CASTSSGTSRIYEQYF. CDR3 DNA, as far as it was read: TGTGCCAGCACCTCCTCCGGGACTAGCAGAATCTACGAG.

As regards this clone: The read ends 3 residues before the CDR3 terminus; that terminus is restored from the germline J gene. The J gene is TRBJ2-7, the V gene TRBV11-2; 8 bases align to TRBD2. The junction had 8 bases not matched to a gene; V was cut back by 5 bases and J by 2 bases. Germline lookup yields CDR1 SGHAT and CDR2 FQNNGV. The CDR3 spans 15 residues. The CDR3 reads CASSLSGGATYEQYF. The sequenced CDR3 bases are TGTGCCAGCAGCCTGTCCGGGGGGGCTACCTACGAG. The entire variable domain, with the rest obtained from reference TRBV11-2 and TRBJ2-7, is as follows: EAGVAQSPRYKIIEKRQSVAFWCNPISGHATLYWYQQILGQGPKLLIQFQNNGVVDDSQLPKDRFSAERLKGVDSTLKIQPAKLEDSAVYLCASSLSGGATYEQYFGPGTRLTVT.

Remarks on this clone: The missing CDR3 end, 3 residues past where the read stops, is filled in from the germline J gene. The gene calls are TRBV7-2 and TRBJ2-7, with no clear D. The germline V and J ends were trimmed by 1 base and 2 bases, with 9 bases remaining between them. The CDR3 consists of 14 residues. The germline V gene encodes CDR1 SGHTA and CDR2 FQGNSA. The CDR3 here is CASSLGPAAYEQYF. Incomplete CDR3 DNA: TGTGCCAGCAGCTTAGGTCCGGCGGCCTACGAG.

In regard to this clone: The read ends 3 residues before the CDR3 terminus; that terminus is restored from the germline J gene. The rearrangement joins TRBV7-9 to TRBJ2-7; TRBD1 might be the D (5 bases). Germline CDR1 and CDR2: SEHNR and FQNEAQ (reference sequence). This CDR3 has 15 residues. Trimming took 5 bases from V and 3 from J, leaving 17 bases between them. The CDR3 sequence: CASSAAWGSVYEQYF. CDR3 DNA (partial): TGTGCCAGCAGCGCCGCGTGGGGCAGCGTCTACGAG.

Regarding this clone: The read stops 3 residues short of the end of the CDR3; the missing end is completed from the germline J gene. The rearrangement joins TRBV10-3 to TRBJ2-3, with 7 bases that match TRBD1. Germline CDR1 ENHRY, CDR2 SYGVKD. This CDR3 spans 12 amino acids. V was pared by 6 bases and J by 3 bases, with 0 bases of the junction left unmatched. The covered CDR3 bases are TGTGCCATCAGACAGGGGACAGATACG. Translation: CAIRQGTDT. The full CDR3 reads CAIRQGTDTQYF.

Concerning this clone: The read ends 3 residues shy of where the CDR3 ends; the end is completed using the germline J gene. The rearrangement uses TRBV30 and TRBJ2-5, with 7 bases fitting TRBD2. Germline-derived CDR1 and CDR2 are GTSNPN and SVGIG (reference sequence). Trimming at V came to 0 bases and at J to 4 bases, leaving 11 bases not matched to a gene. The CDR3 runs to 16 residues. The CDR3 DNA, read in part, is TGTGCCTGGAGTGTACCCCCCGCGGGAGTCGGAGAGACC. Protein: CAWSVPPAGVGET. The entire CDR3 is CAWSVPPAGVGETQYF.